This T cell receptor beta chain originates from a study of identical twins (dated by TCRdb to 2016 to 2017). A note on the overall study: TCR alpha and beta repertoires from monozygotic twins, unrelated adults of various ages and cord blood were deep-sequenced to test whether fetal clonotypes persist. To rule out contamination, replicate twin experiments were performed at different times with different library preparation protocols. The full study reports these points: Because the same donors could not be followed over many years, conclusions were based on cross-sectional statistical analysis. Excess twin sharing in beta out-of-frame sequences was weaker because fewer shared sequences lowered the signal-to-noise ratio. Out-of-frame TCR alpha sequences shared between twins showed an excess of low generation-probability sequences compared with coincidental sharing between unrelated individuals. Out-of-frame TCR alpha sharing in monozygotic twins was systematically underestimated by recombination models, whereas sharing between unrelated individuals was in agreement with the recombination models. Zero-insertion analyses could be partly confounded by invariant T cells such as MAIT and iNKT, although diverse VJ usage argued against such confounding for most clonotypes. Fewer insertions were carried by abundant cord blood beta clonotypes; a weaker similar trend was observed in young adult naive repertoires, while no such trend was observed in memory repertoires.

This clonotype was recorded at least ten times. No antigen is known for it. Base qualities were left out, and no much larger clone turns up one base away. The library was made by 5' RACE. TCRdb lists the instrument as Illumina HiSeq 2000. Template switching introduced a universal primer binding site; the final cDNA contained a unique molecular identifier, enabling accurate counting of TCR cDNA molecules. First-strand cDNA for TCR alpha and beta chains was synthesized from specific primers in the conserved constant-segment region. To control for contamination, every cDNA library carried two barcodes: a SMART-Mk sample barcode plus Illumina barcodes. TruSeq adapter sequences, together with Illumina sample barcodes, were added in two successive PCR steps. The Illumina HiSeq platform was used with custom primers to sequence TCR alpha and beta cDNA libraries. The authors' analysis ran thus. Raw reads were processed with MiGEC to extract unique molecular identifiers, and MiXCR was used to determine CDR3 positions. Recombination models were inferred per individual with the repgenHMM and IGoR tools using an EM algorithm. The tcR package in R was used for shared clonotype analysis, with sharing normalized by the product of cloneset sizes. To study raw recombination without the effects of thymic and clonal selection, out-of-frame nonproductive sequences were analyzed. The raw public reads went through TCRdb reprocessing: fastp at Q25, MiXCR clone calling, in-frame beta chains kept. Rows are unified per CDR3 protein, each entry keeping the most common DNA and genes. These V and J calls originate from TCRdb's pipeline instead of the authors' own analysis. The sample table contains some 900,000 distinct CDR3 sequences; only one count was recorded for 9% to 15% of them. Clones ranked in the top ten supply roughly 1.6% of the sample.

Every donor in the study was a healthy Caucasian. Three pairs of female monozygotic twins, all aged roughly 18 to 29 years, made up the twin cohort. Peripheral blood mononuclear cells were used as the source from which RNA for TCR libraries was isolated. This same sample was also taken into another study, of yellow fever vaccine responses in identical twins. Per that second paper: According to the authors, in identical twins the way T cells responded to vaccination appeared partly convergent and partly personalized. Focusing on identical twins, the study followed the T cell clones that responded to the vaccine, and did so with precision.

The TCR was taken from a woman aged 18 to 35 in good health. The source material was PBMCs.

At the DNA level, the sequence is TGTGCCAGCAGTTTATCGCCCGCTTACGAGCAGTACTTC. It translates as CASSLSPAYEQYF. The chain uses TRBV27 and TRBJ2-7, with the D gene uncertain. Including the terminal cysteine and phenylalanine, the CDR3 comprises 13 residues. Of the read, only the CDR3 DNA is kept; its 39 bases are in frame from base 1. The germline V gene encodes CDR1 MNHEY and CDR2 SMNVEV (reference sequence). Trimming at the junction amounts to 0 bases on V and 4 bases on J, and the germline ends lie 7 bases apart.